This TCR beta chain was identified in a study of T cells in Graves' hyperthyroidism and ophthalmopathy. The overall study: Blood was drawn when the patient was first diagnosed and still untreated. Study conclusions and caveats: The model predicted ophthalmopathy a median about 6.6 months before onset.

The diagnoses drew upon clinical symptoms, serum thyroxine and TRAb, thyroid ultrasound and orbital computed tomography. The sample of blood was obtained at first hyperthyroidism diagnosis (before any ophthalmopathy symptoms). This clonotype was picked up many times. Its antigen is still unknown. Unmatched junction bases numbered 10, after V lost 5 bases and J lost 6 bases. The CDR3 is 14 residues long. In germline, CDR1 is DFQATT, CDR2 SNEGSKA (reference sequence). Amplified TCR beta CDR3 regions came from RNA transcripts. When the TCR CDR3 underwent first-round RT-PCR, the HTBI primer set was used. Each CDR3 protein is one row after TCRdb ran MiXCR on the multiplex PCR reads. The sample shows about 270,000 distinct CDR3 sequences, nearly 15% of them seen only once.

This TCR derives from a woman aged 50 to 60 with Graves' hyperthyroidism that later progressed to Graves' ophthalmopathy. The chain joins TRBV20-1 to TRBJ2-5, with TRBD1 identical over 9 bases. The specimen was blood. The CDR3 loop reads CSAEKGQGFQTQYF. The CDR3 coding sequence is TGCAGTGCTGAGAAGGGACAGGGCTTTCAGACCCAGTACTTC.